This entry concerns a single T cell receptor (beta chain). Its antigen is undetermined. V was pared by 2 bases and J by 1 base, with 11 bases of the junction left unmatched. CDR3 length: 18 amino acids. Germline lookup yields CDR1 MNHNS and CDR2 SASEGT. The PCR made use of 60 Vbeta and 13 Jbeta primers. TCRdb keeps only in-frame clones here, not all; method: immunoSEQ multiplex PCR. The data contain around 98,000 clones, 70% of them singletons. The sample is drawn from a study of cytomegalovirus exposure and HLA in healthy donors. Findings and caveats of the study: For most TCR beta V segments, an earlier analysis put the productive rate at about 87% or about 30% of the time.

The clonotype comes from a man between 50 and 59 years old in good health and CMV-seronegative. The chain employs TRBV6-1 and TRBJ2-5; 9 positions match TRBD2. Specimen: PBMCs. For the CDR3, the DNA is TGTGCCAGCAGTGAATCCCGCAGAGCGGGAGGACCCCAAGAGACCCAGTACTTC. Its translation is CASSESRRAGGPQETQYF.